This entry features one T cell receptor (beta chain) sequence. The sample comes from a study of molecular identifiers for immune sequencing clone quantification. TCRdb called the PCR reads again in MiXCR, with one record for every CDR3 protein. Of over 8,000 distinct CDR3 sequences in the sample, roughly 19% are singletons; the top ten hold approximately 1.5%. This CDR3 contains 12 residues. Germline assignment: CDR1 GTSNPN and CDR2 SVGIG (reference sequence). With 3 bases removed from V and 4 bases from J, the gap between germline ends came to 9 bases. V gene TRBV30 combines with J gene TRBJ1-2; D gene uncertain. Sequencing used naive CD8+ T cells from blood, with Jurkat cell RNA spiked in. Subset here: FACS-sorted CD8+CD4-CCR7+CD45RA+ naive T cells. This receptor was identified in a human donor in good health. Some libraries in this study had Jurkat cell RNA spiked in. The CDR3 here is CAWRPTVYGYTF. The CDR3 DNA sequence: TGTGCCTGGAGACCGACCGTCTATGGCTACACCTTC.